These T cell receptor beta chains were read from a single sample in a study of spatial heterogeneity in lung cancer. TCRdb re-called the 5' RACE reads with MiXCR, one entry per CDR3 protein. Of 95,000 to 120,000 distinct CDR3 sequences listed, roughly 10% were seen once; the top ten hold roughly a quarter. The sequenced sample was PBMCs, obtained at follow-up. These receptors originate from a female donor with early-stage non-small cell lung cancer. Each CDR3 is given without its conserved first and last residue. Size is omitted from some rows. Given values are once, few, many or a class for expanded clones.

v_call	clone_size	cdr3_aa
TRBV28	few	ASSVDRDAEAF
TRBV28	few	ASSSLGTSGIQETQY
TRBV28	few	ASRVDLAGGRADTQY
TRBV28	.	ASSFSLTTYEQY
TRBV7-2	few	ASSTYGSPLH
TRBV5-4	.	ASSLDLAPSTGELF
TRBV7-2	few	ASSSGLHTDTQY
TRBV11-2	few	ASSLRTARSYNEQF
TRBV27	few	ASSLLGLAGVGNEQF
TRBV27	.	ASSALHTQY
TRBV29-1	few	SVDVYSTDTQY
TRBV6-5	.	ASSYAAASYNEQF
TRBV20-1	many	SARDNGGKNTEAF
TRBV29-1	many	SVEDRDYGYT
TRBV6-5	.	ATTGNYGYT
TRBV27	few	ASSLLGTEAF
TRBV6-2/TRBV6-3	few	ASSYLRGGHRDTDTQY
TRBV6-5	few	ASSSRDGGAF
TRBV7-9	few	ASSPTRPGEQY
TRBV5-1	few	ASSFAGPPGDGYT
TRBV7-6	.	ASSYRDQEQF
TRBV29-1	many	SVETGTDTQY
TRBV20-1	few	SARFNGDTQY
TRBV4-1	few	ASSHRPGQGFEKLF
TRBV20-1	many	SASPGWDTEAF
TRBV28	.	ASSLTGIEPQH
TRBV7-2	few	ASRDSSGNTIY
TRBV12-3/TRBV12-4	.	ASSLYSAGKETQY
TRBV14	few	ASSQKQGQGGLDEQY
TRBV12-3/TRBV12-4	many	ASTPGERNTEAF
TRBV5-1	.	ASRPDRGDQPQH
TRBV20-1	few	SATLAGPNTEAF
TRBV5-1	.	ASSLRSGNNEQF
TRBV30	few	AWSVTSGFYNEQF
TRBV6-2/TRBV6-3	many	ASSYTNRGLRN
TRBV3-1	few	ASARTGGEKLF
TRBV2	.	ASREDRNGFFGYT
TRBV28	few	ASSPAGTGGSYEQY
TRBV5-1	few	ASSLEGGAGANVLT
TRBV7-9	many	ASRTYTDTQY